Listed below are T cell receptor beta chains from one sample, sequenced in a study of blood T cell repertoires in COVID-19. TCRdb keeps only in-frame clones here, not all; method: immunoSEQ multiplex PCR. The table lists roughly 220,000 clones, 70% to 90% of them singletons. Sequencing input: PBMCs or T cells enriched from blood (not recorded which). The source of these receptors is a woman aged 40 to 50 with acute COVID-19. CDR3s include the opening cysteine and the closing phenylalanine or tryptophan. The order of the fields is J gene, V gene, D gene, clone size, CDR3 DNA, CDR3 protein. A D gene is named only where the DNA matches it firmly. For some rows the clone size is stated as once, few or many, or as a class when expanded; others skip it.

j_call: TRBJ1-3
v_call: TRBV28
d_call: NA
clone_size: NA
cdr3_nt: TGTGCCAGCAGCCTATTAGGAGGGGGGGGAGGAAACACCATATATTTT
cdr3_aa: CASSLLGGGGGNTIYF

j_call: TRBJ1-1
v_call: TRBV11-2
d_call: NA
clone_size: NA
cdr3_nt: TGTGCCAGCAGCTTAGATTCAGGGCCTGAAGCTTTCTTT
cdr3_aa: CASSLDSGPEAFF

j_call: TRBJ1-3
v_call: TRBV7-9
d_call: NA
clone_size: once
cdr3_nt: TGTGCCAGCAGCTTAAAAGTCTGGGCTCCATACACCATATATTTT
cdr3_aa: CASSLKVWAPYTIYF

j_call: TRBJ2-3
v_call: TRBV7-3
d_call: NA
clone_size: NA
cdr3_nt: TGTGCCAGCAGCCTGGGGCAAGATCTGGGTACGCAGTATTTT
cdr3_aa: CASSLGQDLGTQYF

j_call: TRBJ2-7
v_call: TRBV5-1
d_call: TRBD2
clone_size: few
cdr3_nt: TGCGCCACCAGCTTATCCCCGATAGCGGGAGGGCCCTACGAGCAGTACTTC
cdr3_aa: CATSLSPIAGGPYEQYF

j_call: TRBJ2-1
v_call: TRBV9
d_call: TRBD2
clone_size: NA
cdr3_nt: TGTGCCAGCAGCGTAGCTAGCGGGCTTTACAATGAGCAGTTCTTC
cdr3_aa: CASSVASGLYNEQFF

j_call: TRBJ2-3
v_call: TRBV6-5
d_call: TRBD1
clone_size: NA
cdr3_nt: TGTGCCACCTTCGAGGGGGCCATCACAGATACGCAGTATTTT
cdr3_aa: CATFEGAITDTQYF

j_call: TRBJ2-1
v_call: TRBV21-1
d_call: NA
clone_size: NA
cdr3_nt: TGTGCCACCGATCAGGCCGTCTTCGAGTACAATGAGCAGTTCTTC
cdr3_aa: CATDQAVFEYNEQFF

j_call: TRBJ2-6
v_call: TRBV5-1
d_call: TRBD1
clone_size: NA
cdr3_nt: TGCGCCAGCTACCTGGGGACAGCTCTTGGTTTTGGGGCCAACGTCCTGACTTTC
cdr3_aa: CASYLGTALGFGANVLTF

j_call: TRBJ1-1
v_call: TRBV18
d_call: NA
clone_size: NA
cdr3_nt: TGTGCCAGCTCACCGGGCAGGGGACCTGGGGGAACTGAAGCTTTCTTT
cdr3_aa: CASSPGRGPGGTEAFF

j_call: TRBJ1-5
v_call: TRBV27
d_call: NA
clone_size: NA
cdr3_nt: TGTGCCAGCAGTCCCTGGGAGGGTCAGCCCCAGCATTTT
cdr3_aa: CASSPWEGQPQHF

j_call: TRBJ1-2
v_call: TRBV5-1
d_call: TRBD1
clone_size: NA
cdr3_nt: TGCGCCAGCAGCCTTAGACAGGGGGCCGGAGGCTACACCTTC
cdr3_aa: CASSLRQGAGGYTF

j_call: TRBJ2-1
v_call: TRBV25-1
d_call: TRBD2
clone_size: NA
cdr3_nt: TGTGCCAGCAGTGATTCCCCCGGCGGGAGTCGGGATGAGCAGTTCTTC
cdr3_aa: CASSDSPGGSRDEQFF

j_call: TRBJ2-1
v_call: TRBV7-2
d_call: TRBD2
clone_size: once
cdr3_nt: TGTGCCAGCAGCCCACCGGGAGCTAGCGGGGGTTACAATGAGCAGTTCTTC
cdr3_aa: CASSPPGASGGYNEQFF

j_call: TRBJ1-5
v_call: TRBV28
d_call: NA
clone_size: NA
cdr3_nt: TGTGCCAGCTCCACGGCGGGGGCACGTCAGCCCCAGCATTTT
cdr3_aa: CASSTAGARQPQHF

j_call: TRBJ1-2
v_call: TRBV28
d_call: NA
clone_size: NA
cdr3_nt: TGTGCCAGCAGTTCAACTATGAGGGGCTACACCTTC
cdr3_aa: CASSSTMRGYTF

j_call: TRBJ2-1
v_call: TRBV7-2
d_call: TRBD2
clone_size: NA
cdr3_nt: TGTGCCAGCAGCGTCTCTAGCGGGGGCCCACCCGGCCACAATGAGCAGTTCTTC
cdr3_aa: CASSVSSGGPPGHNEQFF

j_call: TRBJ2-7
v_call: TRBV7-8
d_call: NA
clone_size: NA
cdr3_nt: TGTGCCAGCAGTTCGAATACGGGGTACGAGCAGTACTTC
cdr3_aa: CASSSNTGYEQYF

j_call: TRBJ1-4
v_call: TRBV27
d_call: NA
clone_size: NA
cdr3_nt: TGTGCCAGCAGATCCCATGGTACTGCAACTAATGAAAAACTGTTTTTT
cdr3_aa: CASRSHGTATNEKLFF

j_call: TRBJ2-1
v_call: TRBV18
d_call: TRBD2
clone_size: NA
cdr3_nt: TGTGCCAGCTCAACACAGATGGCGGGAGGCTCCTACAATGAGCAGTTCTTC
cdr3_aa: CASSTQMAGGSYNEQFF

j_call: TRBJ2-1
v_call: TRBV4-2
d_call: TRBD2
clone_size: once
cdr3_nt: TGTGCCAGCAGCCCCGAGCGGGGTGCCTACAATGAGCAGTTCTTC
cdr3_aa: CASSPERGAYNEQFF

j_call: TRBJ2-3
v_call: TRBV24-1
d_call: NA
clone_size: NA
cdr3_nt: TGTGCCACCAGTGGAGGTCACACAGATACGCAGTATTTT
cdr3_aa: CATSGGHTDTQYF

j_call: TRBJ2-3
v_call: TRBV7-9
d_call: NA
clone_size: NA
cdr3_nt: TGTGCCAGCAGCTTAAGAACGGAGGGCACAGATACGCAGTATTTT
cdr3_aa: CASSLRTEGTDTQYF

j_call: TRBJ2-7
v_call: TRBV28
d_call: NA
clone_size: NA
cdr3_nt: TGTGCCAGCAGTTCAGTACGGGGTGGTATGTCCTACGAGCAGTACTTC
cdr3_aa: CASSSVRGGMSYEQYF

j_call: TRBJ1-1
v_call: TRBV27
d_call: NA
clone_size: NA
cdr3_nt: TGTGCCAGCAGTCTCCTTTCGCCAACGGGGACTGAAGCTTTCTTT
cdr3_aa: CASSLLSPTGTEAFF

j_call: TRBJ2-1
v_call: TRBV9
d_call: NA
clone_size: NA
cdr3_nt: TGTGCCAGCAGCGCGGCCCTTTCAGGTGGGAGTGAGCAGTTCTTC
cdr3_aa: CASSAALSGGSEQFF

j_call: TRBJ2-7
v_call: TRBV3-1/TRBV3-2
d_call: TRBD1
clone_size: NA
cdr3_nt: TGTGCCAGCACCCAGGGACAGGGTCCCTCCTACGAGCAGTACTTC
cdr3_aa: CASTQGQGPSYEQYF

j_call: TRBJ2-7
v_call: TRBV21-1
d_call: NA
clone_size: NA
cdr3_nt: TGTGCCAAGGGGAGGACGGTAACCTACGAGCAGTACTTC
cdr3_aa: CAKGRTVTYEQYF

j_call: TRBJ2-5
v_call: TRBV7-2
d_call: TRBD2
clone_size: NA
cdr3_nt: TGTGCCAGCAGCTTTAGCGGGAGGGCTGAGACCCAGTACTTC
cdr3_aa: CASSFSGRAETQYF

j_call: TRBJ2-2
v_call: TRBV10-1
d_call: TRBD2
clone_size: NA
cdr3_nt: TGCGCCAGCAGTCCCGGACGGGGGGGGGCCGGGGAGCTGTTTTTT
cdr3_aa: CASSPGRGGAGELFF

j_call: TRBJ2-7
v_call: TRBV4-1
d_call: TRBD2
clone_size: NA
cdr3_nt: TGCGCCAGCAGCCAACCATCTAGCGGGAGTGGCTACGAGCAGTACTTC
cdr3_aa: CASSQPSSGSGYEQYF

j_call: TRBJ2-1
v_call: TRBV29-1
d_call: NA
clone_size: NA
cdr3_nt: TGCAGCGTTTCGATAACAGGGTACAATGAGCAGTTCTTC
cdr3_aa: CSVSITGYNEQFF

j_call: TRBJ1-1
v_call: TRBV28
d_call: TRBD1
clone_size: NA
cdr3_nt: TGTGCCAGTACAATCGTGGCCGACAGGGCCTACACTGAAGCTTTCTTT
cdr3_aa: CASTIVADRAYTEAFF